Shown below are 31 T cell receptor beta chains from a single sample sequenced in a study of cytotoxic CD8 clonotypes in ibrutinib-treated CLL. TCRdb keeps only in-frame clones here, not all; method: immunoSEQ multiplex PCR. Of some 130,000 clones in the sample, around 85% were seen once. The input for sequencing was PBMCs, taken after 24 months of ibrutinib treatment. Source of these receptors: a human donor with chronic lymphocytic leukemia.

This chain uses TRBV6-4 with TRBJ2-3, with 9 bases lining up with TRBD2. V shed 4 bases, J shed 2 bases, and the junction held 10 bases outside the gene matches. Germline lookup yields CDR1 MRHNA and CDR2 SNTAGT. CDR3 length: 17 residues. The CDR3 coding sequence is TGTGCCAGCAGTGCCCGGGGCAGCGGGGGGACCACAGATACGCAGTATTTT. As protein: CASSARGSGGTTDTQYF.

Here the CDR3 DNA reads TGTGCCAGCAGCTTGTTCAGAGTACGTATCGAGCAGTACTTC. Translated: CASSLFRVRIEQYF. This chain connects TRBV7-2 to TRBJ2-7, with D unclear. Germline V gene data show CDR1 as SGHTA and CDR2 as FQGNSA. The V end lost 3 bases, the J end lost 6 bases, and 15 bases lay between the germline ends. The CDR3 loop spans 14 amino acids. Using reference TRBV7-2 and TRBJ2-7 for the parts outside the CDR3, the full variable domain is GAGVSQSPSNKVTEKGKDVELRCDPISGHTALYWYRQSLGQGLEFLIYFQGNSAPDKSGLPSDRFSAERTGGSVSTLTIQRTQQEDSAVYLCASSLFRVRIEQYFGPGTRLTVT.

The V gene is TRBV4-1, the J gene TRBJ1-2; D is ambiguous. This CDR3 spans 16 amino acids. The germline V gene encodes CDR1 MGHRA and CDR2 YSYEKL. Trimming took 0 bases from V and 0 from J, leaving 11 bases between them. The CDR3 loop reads CASSQDGRGPNYGYTF. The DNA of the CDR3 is TGCGCCAGCAGCCAAGACGGTCGCGGACCTAACTATGGCTACACCTTC.

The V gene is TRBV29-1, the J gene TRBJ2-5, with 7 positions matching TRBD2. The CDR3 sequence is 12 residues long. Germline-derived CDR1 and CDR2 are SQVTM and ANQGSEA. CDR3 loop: CSHRDYGETQYF. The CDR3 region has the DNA TGCAGTCACCGGGACTATGGAGAGACCCAGTACTTC.

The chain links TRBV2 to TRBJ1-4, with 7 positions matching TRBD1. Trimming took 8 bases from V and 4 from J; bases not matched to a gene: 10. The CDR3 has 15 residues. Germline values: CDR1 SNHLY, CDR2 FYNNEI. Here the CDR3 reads CASLSAGGGNEKLFF. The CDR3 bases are TGTGCCAGCCTATCAGCAGGGGGAGGTAATGAAAAACTGTTTTTT.

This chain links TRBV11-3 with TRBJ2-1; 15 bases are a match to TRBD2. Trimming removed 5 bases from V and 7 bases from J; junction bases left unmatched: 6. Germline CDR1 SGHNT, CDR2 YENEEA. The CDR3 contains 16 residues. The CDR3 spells CASSPGTSGRTNEQFF. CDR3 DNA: TGTGCCAGCAGCCCCGGGACTAGCGGGAGGACGAATGAGCAGTTCTTC.

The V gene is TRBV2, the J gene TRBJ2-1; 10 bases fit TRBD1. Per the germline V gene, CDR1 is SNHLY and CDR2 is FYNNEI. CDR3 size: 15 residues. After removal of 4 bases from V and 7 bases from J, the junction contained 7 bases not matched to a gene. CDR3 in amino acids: CASSVGTGVGNEQFF. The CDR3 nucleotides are TGTGCCAGCAGTGTGGGGACAGGGGTAGGAAATGAGCAGTTCTTC. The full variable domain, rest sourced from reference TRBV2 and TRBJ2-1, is EPEVTQTPSHQVTQMGQEVILRCVPISNHLYFYWYRQILGQKVEFLVSFYNNEISEKSEIFDDQFSVERPDGSNFTLKIRSTKLEDSAMYFCASSVGTGVGNEQFFGPGTRLTVL.

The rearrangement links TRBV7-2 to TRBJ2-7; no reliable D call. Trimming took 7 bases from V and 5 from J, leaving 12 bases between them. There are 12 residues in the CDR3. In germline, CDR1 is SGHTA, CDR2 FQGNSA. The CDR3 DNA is TGTGCCAGCAAGCTCCTCACCAACGAGCAGTACTTC. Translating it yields CASKLLTNEQYF. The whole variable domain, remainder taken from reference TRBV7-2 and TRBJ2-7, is GAGVSQSPSNKVTEKGKDVELRCDPISGHTALYWYRQSLGQGLEFLIYFQGNSAPDKSGLPSDRFSAERTGGSVSTLTIQRTQQEDSAVYLCASKLLTNEQYFGPGTRLTVT.

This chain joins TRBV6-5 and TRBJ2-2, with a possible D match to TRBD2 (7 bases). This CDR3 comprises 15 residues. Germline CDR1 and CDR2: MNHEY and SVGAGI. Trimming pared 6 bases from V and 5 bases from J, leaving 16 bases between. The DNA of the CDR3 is TGTGCCAGCAGGGGGGGGCTAGGCAGGACCGGGGAGCTGTTTTTT. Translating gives CASRGGLGRTGELFF.

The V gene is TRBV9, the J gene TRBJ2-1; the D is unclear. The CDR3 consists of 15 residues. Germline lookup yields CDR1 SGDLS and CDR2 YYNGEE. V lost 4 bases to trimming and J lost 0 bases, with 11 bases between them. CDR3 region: CASSRDAHSYNEQFF. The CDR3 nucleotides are TGTGCCAGCAGCAGAGACGCACACTCCTACAATGAGCAGTTCTTC.

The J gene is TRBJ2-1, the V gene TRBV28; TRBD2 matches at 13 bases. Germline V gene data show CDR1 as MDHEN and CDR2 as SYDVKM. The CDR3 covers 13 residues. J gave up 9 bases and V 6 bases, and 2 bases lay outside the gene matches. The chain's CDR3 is CASRGTSGIEQFF. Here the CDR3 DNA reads TGTGCCAGCAGAGGGACTAGCGGGATTGAGCAGTTCTTC.

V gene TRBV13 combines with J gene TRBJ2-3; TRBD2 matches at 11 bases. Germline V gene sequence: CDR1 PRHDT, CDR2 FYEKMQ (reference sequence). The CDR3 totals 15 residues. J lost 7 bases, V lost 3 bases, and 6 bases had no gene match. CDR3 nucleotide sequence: TGTGCCAGCAGCTTCCCCGCTAGCGGGGGGAATACGCAGTATTTT. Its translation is CASSFPASGGNTQYF.

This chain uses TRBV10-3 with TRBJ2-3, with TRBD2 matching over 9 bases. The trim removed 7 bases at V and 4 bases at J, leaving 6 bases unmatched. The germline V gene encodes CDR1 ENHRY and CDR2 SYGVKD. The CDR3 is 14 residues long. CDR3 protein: CAITGSGGSDTQYF. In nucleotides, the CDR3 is TGTGCCATCACGGGTAGCGGGGGTTCAGATACGCAGTATTTT.

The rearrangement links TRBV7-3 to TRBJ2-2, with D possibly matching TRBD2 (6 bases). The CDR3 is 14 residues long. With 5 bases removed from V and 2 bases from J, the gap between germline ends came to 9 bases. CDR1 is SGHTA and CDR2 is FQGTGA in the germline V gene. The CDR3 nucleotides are TGTGCCAGCAGCCCGGGACTTAACACCGGGGAGCTGTTTTTT. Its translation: CASSPGLNTGELFF.

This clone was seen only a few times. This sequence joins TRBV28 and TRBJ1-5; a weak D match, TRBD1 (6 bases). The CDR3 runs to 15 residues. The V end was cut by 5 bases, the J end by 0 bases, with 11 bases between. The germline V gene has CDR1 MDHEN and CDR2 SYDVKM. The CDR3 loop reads CASSTDRNSNQPQHF. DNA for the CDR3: TGTGCCAGCAGTACGGACAGAAATAGCAATCAGCCCCAGCATTTT.

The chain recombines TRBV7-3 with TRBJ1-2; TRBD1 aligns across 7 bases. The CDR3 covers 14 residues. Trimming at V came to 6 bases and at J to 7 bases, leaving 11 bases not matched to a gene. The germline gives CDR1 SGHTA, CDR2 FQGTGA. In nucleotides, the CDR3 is TGTGCCAGCAGTAAGACAGGGACGTCTGGTGGCTACACCTTC. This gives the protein CASSKTGTSGGYTF.

The CDR3 sequence is CAISDSSNQPQHF. The DNA of the CDR3 is TGTGCCATCAGTGACTCTAGCAATCAGCCCCAGCATTTT. The chain is built from TRBV10-3 and TRBJ1-5; D not certain. Trimming cost V 3 bases and J 0 bases, with 3 bases left between them. The CDR3 runs to 13 residues. CDR1 and CDR2 (germline): ENHRY, SYGVKD.

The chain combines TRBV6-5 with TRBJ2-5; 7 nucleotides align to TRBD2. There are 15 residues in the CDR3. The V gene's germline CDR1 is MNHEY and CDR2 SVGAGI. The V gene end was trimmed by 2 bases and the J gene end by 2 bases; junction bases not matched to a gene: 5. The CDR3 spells CASSYEGAGQETQYF. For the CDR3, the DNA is TGTGCCAGCAGTTACGAGGGAGCGGGACAAGAGACCCAGTACTTC.

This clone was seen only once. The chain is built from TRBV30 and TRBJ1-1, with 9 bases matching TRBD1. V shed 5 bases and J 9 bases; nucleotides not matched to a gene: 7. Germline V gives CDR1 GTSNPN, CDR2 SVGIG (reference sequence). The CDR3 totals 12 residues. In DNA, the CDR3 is TGTGCCTGGGGGGGACAGGGCGGGAAAGCTTTCTTT. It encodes CAWGGQGGKAFF.

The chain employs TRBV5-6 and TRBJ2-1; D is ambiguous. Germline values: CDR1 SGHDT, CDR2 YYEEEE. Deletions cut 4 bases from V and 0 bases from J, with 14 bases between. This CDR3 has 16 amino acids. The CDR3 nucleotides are TGTGCCAGCAGCCGGGTTTCGCTTTACTCCTACAATGAGCAGTTCTTC. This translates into CASSRVSLYSYNEQFF.

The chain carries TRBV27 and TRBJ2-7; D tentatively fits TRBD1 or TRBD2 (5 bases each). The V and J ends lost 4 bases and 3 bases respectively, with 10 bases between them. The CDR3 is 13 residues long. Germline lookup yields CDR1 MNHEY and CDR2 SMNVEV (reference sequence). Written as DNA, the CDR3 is TGTGCCAGCAGTTCGGGACGGATCTACGAGCAGTACTTC. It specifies CASSSGRIYEQYF.

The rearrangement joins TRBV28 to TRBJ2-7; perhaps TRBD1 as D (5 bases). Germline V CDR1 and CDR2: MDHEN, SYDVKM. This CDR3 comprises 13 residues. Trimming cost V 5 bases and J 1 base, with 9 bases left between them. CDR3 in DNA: TGTGCCAGCAGTCCCAGGGTATCCTACGAGCAGTACTTC. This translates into CASSPRVSYEQYF.

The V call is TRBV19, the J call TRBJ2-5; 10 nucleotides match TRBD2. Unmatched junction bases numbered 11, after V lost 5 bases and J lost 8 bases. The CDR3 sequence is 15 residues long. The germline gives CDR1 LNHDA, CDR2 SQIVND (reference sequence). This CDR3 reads CASSFPAGGSGTQYF. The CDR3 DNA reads TGTGCCAGTAGTTTTCCAGCGGGAGGGTCAGGAACCCAGTACTTC.

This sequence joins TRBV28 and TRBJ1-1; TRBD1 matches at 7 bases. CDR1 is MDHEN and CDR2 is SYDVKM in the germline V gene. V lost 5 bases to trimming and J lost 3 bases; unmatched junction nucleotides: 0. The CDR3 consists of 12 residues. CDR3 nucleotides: TGTGCCAGCAGTGGACAGGACACTGAAGCTTTCTTT. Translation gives CASSGQDTEAFF.

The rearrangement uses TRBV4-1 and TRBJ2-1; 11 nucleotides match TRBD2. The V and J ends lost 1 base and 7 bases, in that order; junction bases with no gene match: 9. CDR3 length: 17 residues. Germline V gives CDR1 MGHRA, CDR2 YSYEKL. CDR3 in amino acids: CASSQVPLAGGGNEQFF. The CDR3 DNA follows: TGCGCCAGCAGCCAAGTTCCCCTAGCGGGGGGAGGGAATGAGCAGTTCTTC.

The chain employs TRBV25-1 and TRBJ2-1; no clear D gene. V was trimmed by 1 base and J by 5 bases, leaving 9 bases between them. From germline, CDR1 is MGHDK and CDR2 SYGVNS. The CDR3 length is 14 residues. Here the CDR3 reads CASSEFEDHNEQFF. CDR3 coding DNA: TGTGCCAGCAGTGAATTCGAGGACCACAATGAGCAGTTCTTC. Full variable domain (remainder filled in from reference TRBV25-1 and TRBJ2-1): EADIYQTPRYLVIGTGKKITLECSQTMGHDKMYWYQQDPGMELHLIHYSYGVNSTEKGDLSSESTVSRIRTEHFPLTLESARPSHTSQYLCASSEFEDHNEQFFGPGTRLTVL.

CDR3 region: CASNVQGAEAFF. The DNA of the CDR3 is TGTGCCAGCAACGTACAGGGGGCTGAAGCTTTCTTT. J is TRBJ1-1 and V is TRBV2, with 8 bases identical to TRBD1. The length of the CDR3 is 12 residues. V shed 7 bases, J shed 6 bases, and the junction held 4 bases outside the gene matches. Germline CDR1 and CDR2: SNHLY and FYNNEI.

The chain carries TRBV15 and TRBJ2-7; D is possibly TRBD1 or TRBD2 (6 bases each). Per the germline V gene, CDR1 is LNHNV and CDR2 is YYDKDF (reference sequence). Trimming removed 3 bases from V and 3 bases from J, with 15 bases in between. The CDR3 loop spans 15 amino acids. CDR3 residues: CATSRDLGGSYEQYF. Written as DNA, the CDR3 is TGTGCCACCAGCAGGGACCTGGGGGGCAGCTACGAGCAGTACTTC.

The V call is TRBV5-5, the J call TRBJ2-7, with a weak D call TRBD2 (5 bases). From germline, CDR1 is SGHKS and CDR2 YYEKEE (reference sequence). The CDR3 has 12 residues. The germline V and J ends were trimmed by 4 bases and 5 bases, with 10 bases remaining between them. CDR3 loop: CASSRVGDEQYF. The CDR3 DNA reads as TGTGCCAGCAGCCGGGTCGGGGACGAGCAGTACTTC. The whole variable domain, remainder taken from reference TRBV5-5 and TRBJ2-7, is DAGVTQSPTHLIKTRGQQVTLRCSPISGHKSVSWYQQVLGQGPQFIFQYYEKEERGRGNFPDRFSARQFPNYSSELNVNALLLGDSALYLCASSRVGDEQYFGPGTRLTVT.

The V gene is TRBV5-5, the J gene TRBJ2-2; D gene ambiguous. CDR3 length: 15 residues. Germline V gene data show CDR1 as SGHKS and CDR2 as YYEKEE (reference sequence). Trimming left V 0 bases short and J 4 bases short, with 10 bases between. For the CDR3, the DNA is TGTGCCAGCAGCTTGGAGGGTCACATCACCGGGGAGCTGTTTTTT. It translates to CASSLEGHITGELFF. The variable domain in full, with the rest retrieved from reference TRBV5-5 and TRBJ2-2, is DAGVTQSPTHLIKTRGQQVTLRCSPISGHKSVSWYQQVLGQGPQFIFQYYEKEERGRGNFPDRFSARQFPNYSSELNVNALLLGDSALYLCASSLEGHITGELFFGEGSRLTVL.

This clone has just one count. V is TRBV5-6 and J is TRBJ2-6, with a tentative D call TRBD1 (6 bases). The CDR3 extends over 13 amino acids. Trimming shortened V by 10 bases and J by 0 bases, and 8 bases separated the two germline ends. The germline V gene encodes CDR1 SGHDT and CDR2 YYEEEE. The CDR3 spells CAGQSSGANVLTF. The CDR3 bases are TGTGCCGGACAGAGCTCTGGGGCCAACGTCCTGACTTTC.